The 5 T cell receptor beta chains reported below all come from one sample, sequenced in a study of OX40 agonist ivuxolimab in advanced cancers. The data were produced by immunoSEQ multiplex PCR, yet TCRdb's version contains in-frame clones alone and is incomplete. The top ten hold 14% to 15% of the sample, which has 42,000 or so clones, roughly 82% seen once. The sequenced sample was CD4+ or CD8+ T cells sorted from blood, obtained in a trial of the OX40 agonist ivuxolimab. These receptors all stem from an adult with an advanced solid tumor such as melanoma, head and neck, liver or kidney cancer.

Points on this clone: Other DNA variants within this sample encode the same CDR3. This sequence joins TRBV6-1 and TRBJ1-2, with 8 positions matching TRBD1. V lost 6 bases to trimming and J lost 0 bases; unmatched junction nucleotides: 6. The V gene's germline CDR1 is MNHNS and CDR2 SASEGT. The CDR3 totals 15 residues. Here the CDR3 reads CASRVGRGPNYGYTF. The CDR3 region has the DNA TGTGCCAGCAGAGTCGGCAGGGGGCCTAACTATGGCTACACCTTC.

V is TRBV19 and J is TRBJ2-7; D remains ambiguous. Germline lookup yields CDR1 LNHDA and CDR2 SQIVND (reference sequence). This CDR3 region has 13 residues. With 5 bases removed from V and 0 bases from J, the gap between germline ends came to 8 bases. The CDR3 DNA reads TGTGCCAGTAGTGAGTCAAGCTCCTACGAGCAGTACTTC. Its protein is CASSESSSYEQYF.

The chain has TRBV5-1 and TRBJ2-7, with a possible D match to TRBD2 (6 bases). Germline V gene sequence: CDR1 SGHRS, CDR2 YFSETQ. The V end lost 2 bases, the J end lost 2 bases, and 11 bases lay between the germline ends. CDR3 size: 14 residues. In DNA, the CDR3 is TGCGCCAGCAGCTTCGCGGGGTACGCCTACGAGCAGTACTTC. Translating it yields CASSFAGYAYEQYF.

This clone came up a few times. The gene calls are TRBV28 and TRBJ1-1, with D maybe TRBD1 (6 bases). Germline V gene lookup returns CDR1 MDHEN and CDR2 SYDVKM. The germline V and J ends were trimmed by 3 bases and 6 bases, with 11 bases remaining between them. This CDR3 contains 13 residues. CDR3 region: CASSFRRGAEAFF. The CDR3 region has the DNA TGTGCCAGCAGTTTTAGGAGGGGGGCTGAAGCTTTCTTT.

The chain has TRBV5-6 and TRBJ2-7; perhaps TRBD2 as D (5 bases). CDR3 length: 15 residues. Trimming stripped 4 bases from V and 2 bases from J, with 16 bases between. Germline CDR1 SGHDT, CDR2 YYEEEE. In nucleotides, the CDR3 is TGTGCCAGCAGCACAAAAGCGGCTCCGGCCTACGAGCAGTACTTC. Translating it yields CASSTKAAPAYEQYF.